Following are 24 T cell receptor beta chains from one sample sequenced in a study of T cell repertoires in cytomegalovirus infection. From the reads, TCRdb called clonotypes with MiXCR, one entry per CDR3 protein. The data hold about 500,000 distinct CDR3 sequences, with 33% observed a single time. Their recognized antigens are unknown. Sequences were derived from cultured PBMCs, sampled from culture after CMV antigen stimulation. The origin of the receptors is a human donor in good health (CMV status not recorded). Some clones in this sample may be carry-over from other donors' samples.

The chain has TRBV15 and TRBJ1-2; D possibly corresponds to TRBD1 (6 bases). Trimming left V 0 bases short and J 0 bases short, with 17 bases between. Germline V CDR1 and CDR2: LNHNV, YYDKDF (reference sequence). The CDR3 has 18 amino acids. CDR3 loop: CATSREQTGPGSNYGYTF. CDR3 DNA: TGTGCCACCAGCAGAGAACAGACAGGACCGGGCTCTAACTATGGCTACACCTTC.

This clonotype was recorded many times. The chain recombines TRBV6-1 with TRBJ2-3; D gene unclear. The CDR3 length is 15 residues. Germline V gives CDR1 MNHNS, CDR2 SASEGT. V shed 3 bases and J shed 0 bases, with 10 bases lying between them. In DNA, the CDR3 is TGTGCCAGCAGTGATTGGGCAGAAAGCACAGATACGCAGTATTTT. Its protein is CASSDWAESTDTQYF.

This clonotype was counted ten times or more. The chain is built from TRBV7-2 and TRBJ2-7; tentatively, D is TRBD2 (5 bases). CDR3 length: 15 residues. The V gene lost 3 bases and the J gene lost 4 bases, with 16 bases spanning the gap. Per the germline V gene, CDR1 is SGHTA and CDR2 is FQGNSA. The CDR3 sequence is CASSFGQDSRYEQYV. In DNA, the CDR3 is TGTGCCAGCAGCTTTGGCCAGGACTCGAGGTACGAGCAGTACGTC.

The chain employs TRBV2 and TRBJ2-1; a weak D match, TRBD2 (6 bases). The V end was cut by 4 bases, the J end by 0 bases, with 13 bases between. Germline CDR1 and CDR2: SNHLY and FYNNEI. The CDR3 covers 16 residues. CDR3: CASSVGAGPSYNEQFF. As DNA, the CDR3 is TGTGCCAGCAGTGTAGGGGCGGGACCCTCCTACAATGAGCAGTTCTTC. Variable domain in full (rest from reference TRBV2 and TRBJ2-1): EPEVTQTPSHQVTQMGQEVILRCVPISNHLYFYWYRQILGQKVEFLVSFYNNEISEKSEIFDDQFSVERPDGSNFTLKIRSTKLEDSAMYFCASSVGAGPSYNEQFFGPGTRLTVL.

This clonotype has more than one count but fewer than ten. DNA for the CDR3: TGTGCCATCAGTGTCATCAGGGAGCGGGAGGTGGCGCAGTATTTT. Translating gives CAISVIREREVAQYF. The chain links TRBV10-3 to TRBJ2-3, with 9 bases that match TRBD2. The ends lost 4 bases at V and 10 bases at J; junction bases unmatched: 12. The CDR3 runs 15 residues. In germline, CDR1 is ENHRY, CDR2 SYGVKD.

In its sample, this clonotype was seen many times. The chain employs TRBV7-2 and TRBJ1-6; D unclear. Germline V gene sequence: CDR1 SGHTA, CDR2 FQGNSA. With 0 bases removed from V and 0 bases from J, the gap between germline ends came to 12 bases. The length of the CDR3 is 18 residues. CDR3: CASSLALLGSSYNSPLHF. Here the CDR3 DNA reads TGTGCCAGCAGCTTAGCTCTCTTAGGGAGCTCCTATAATTCACCCCTCCACTTT.

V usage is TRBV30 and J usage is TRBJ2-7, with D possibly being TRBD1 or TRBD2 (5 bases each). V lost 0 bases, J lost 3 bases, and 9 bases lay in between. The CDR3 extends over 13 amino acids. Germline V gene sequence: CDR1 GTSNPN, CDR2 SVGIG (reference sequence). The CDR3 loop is CAWSVGTDYEQYF. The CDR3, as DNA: TGTGCCTGGAGTGTAGGGACGGACTACGAGCAGTACTTC. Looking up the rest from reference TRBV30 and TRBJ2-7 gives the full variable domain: SQTIHQWPATLVQPVGSPLSLECTVEGTSNPNLYWYRQAAGRGLQLLFYSVGIGQISSEVPQNLSASRPQDRQFILSSKKLLLSDSGFYLCAWSVGTDYEQYFGPGTRLTVT.

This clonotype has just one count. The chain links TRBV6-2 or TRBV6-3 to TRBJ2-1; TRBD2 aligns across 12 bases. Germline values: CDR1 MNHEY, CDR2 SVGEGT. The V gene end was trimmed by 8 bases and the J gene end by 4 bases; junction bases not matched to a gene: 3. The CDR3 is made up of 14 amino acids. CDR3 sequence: CASQTSGRYNEQFF. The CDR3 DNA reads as TGTGCCAGCCAGACTAGCGGGAGATACAATGAGCAGTTCTTC.

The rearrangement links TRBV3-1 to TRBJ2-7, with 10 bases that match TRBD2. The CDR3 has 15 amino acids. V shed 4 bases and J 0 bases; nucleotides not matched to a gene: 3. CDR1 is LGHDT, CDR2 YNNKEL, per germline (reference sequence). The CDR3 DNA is TGTGCCAGCAGCCCCGCTAGCGGGAGCTCCTACGAGCAGTACGTC. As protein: CASSPASGSSYEQYV.

As DNA, the CDR3 is TGTGCCAGCAGCTTATTTTACAAGTCGAACGAGCAGTACGTC. Protein: CASSLFYKSNEQYV. This chain joins TRBV7-2 and TRBJ2-7; D call uncertain. There are 14 residues in the CDR3. V was shortened by 2 bases and J by 5 bases, with 13 bases between the two germline ends. CDR1 and CDR2 from the germline V gene are SGHTA and FQGNSA.

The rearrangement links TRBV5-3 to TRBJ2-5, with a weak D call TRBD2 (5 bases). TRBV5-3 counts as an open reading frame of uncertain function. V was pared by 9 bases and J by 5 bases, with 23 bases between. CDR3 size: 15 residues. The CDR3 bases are TGTGCCATCGGCGTTAAATCCCGGGGAAGGGAGACCCAGTACTTC. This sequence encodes CAIGVKSRGRETQYF.

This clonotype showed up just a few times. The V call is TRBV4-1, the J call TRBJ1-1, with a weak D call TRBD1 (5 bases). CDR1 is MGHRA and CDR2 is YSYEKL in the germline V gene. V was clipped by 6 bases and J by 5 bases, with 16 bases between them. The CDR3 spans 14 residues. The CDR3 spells CASSRDQLTTEAFF. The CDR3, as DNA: TGCGCCAGCAGTCGGGACCAACTCACGACTGAAGCTTTCTTT.

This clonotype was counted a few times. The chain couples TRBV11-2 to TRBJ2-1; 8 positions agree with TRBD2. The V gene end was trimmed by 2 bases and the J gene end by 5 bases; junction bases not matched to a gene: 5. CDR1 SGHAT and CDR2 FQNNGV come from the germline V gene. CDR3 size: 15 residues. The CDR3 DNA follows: TGTGCCAGCAGCTTAATGACTAGCGCACACAATGAGCAGTTCTTC. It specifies CASSLMTSAHNEQFF. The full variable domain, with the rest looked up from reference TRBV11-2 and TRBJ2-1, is EAGVAQSPRYKIIEKRQSVAFWCNPISGHATLYWYQQILGQGPKLLIQFQNNGVVDDSQLPKDRFSAERLKGVDSTLKIQPAKLEDSAVYLCASSLMTSAHNEQFFGPGTRLTVL.

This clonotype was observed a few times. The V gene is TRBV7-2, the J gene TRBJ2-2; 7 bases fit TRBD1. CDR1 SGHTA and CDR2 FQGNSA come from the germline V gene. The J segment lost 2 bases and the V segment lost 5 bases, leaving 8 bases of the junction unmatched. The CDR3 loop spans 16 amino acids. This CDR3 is CASSPRTGINTGELFF. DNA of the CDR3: TGTGCCAGCAGCCCCCGGACAGGAATAAACACCGGGGAGCTGTTTTTT.

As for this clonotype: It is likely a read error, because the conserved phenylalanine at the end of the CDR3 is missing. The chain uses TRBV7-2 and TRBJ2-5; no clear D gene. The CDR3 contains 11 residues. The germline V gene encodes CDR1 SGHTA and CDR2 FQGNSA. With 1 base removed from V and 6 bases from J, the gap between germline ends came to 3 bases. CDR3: CASSLVQTQYL. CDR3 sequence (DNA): TGTGCCAGCAGCTTAGTCCAGACCCAGTACCTC.

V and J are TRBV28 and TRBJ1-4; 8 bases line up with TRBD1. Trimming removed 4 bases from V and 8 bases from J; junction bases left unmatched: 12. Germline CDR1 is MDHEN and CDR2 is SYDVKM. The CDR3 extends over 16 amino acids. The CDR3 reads CASSSSRQGFREKLFF. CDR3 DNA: TGTGCCAGCAGTTCCTCCAGACAGGGGTTCAGGGAAAAACTGTTTTTT.

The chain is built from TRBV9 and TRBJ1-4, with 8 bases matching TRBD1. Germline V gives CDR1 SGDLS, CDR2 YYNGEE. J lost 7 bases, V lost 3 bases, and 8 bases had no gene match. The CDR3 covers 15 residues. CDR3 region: CASSASGGRGEKLFF. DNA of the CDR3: TGTGCCAGCAGCGCCTCAGGGGGCCGGGGTGAAAAACTGTTTTTT. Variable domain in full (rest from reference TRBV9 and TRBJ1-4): DSGVTQTPKHLITATGQRVTLRCSPRSGDLSVYWYQQSLDQGLQFLIQYYNGEERAKGNILERFSAQQFPDLHSELNLSSLELGDSALYFCASSASGGRGEKLFFGSGTQLSVL.

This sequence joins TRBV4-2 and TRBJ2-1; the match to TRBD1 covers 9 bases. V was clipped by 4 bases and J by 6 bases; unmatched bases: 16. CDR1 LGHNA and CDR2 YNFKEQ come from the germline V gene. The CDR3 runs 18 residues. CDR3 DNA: TGTGCCAGCAGCCGCCCGGGGAGACAGGGGGTAATTCTCAATGAGCAGTTCTTC. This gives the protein CASSRPGRQGVILNEQFF.

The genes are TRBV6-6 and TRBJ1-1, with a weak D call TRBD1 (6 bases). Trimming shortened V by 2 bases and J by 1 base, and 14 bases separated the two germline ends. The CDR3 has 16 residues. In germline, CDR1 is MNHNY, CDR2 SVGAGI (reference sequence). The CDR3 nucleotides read TGTGCCAGCAGTTACAGGGTGCGGGGGCGGAACACTGAAGCTTTCTTT. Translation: CASSYRVRGRNTEAFF.

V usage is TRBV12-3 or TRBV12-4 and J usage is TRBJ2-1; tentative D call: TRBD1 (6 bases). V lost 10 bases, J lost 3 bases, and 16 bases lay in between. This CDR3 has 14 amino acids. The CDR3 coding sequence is TGTGCCACCATGCTCGGGACATACTACAATGAGCAGTTCTTC. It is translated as CATMLGTYYNEQFF.

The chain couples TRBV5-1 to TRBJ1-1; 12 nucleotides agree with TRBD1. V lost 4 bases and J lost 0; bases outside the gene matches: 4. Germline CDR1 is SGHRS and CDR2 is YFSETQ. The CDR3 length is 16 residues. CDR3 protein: CASSNRDRGLNTEAFF. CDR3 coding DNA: TGCGCCAGCAGCAACCGGGACAGGGGGCTGAACACTGAAGCTTTCTTT.

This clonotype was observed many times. The CDR3 nucleotides are TGTGCCAGCAGCTTAGTAGGGGAGCAGCCCCAGCATTTT. This codes for CASSLVGEQPQHF. The rearrangement links TRBV7-2 to TRBJ1-5; maybe TRBD1 (5 bases). Trimming took 1 base from V and 7 from J, leaving 8 bases between them. Germline CDR1 and CDR2: SGHTA and FQGNSA. This CDR3 region has 13 residues.

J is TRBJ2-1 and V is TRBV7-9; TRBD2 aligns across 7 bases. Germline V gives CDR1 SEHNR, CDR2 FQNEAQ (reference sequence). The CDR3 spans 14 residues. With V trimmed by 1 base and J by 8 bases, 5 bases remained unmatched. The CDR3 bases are TGTGCCAGCAGCTTAGGGACTAGTCTCGATGAGCAGTTCTTC. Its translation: CASSLGTSLDEQFF.

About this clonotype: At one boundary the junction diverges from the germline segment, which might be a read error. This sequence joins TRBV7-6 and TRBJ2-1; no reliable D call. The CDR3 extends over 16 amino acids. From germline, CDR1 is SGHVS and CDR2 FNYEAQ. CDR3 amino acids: CASSLGRSRTILERFF. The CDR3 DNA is TGTGCCAGCAGCTTAGGGCGGTCACGTACAATACTTGAGCGGTTCTTC.